The 7 T cell receptor beta chains below were found in one sample sequenced in a study of cytomegalovirus exposure and HLA in healthy donors. The study ran its PCR with 60 Vbeta and 13 Jbeta primers. Some clones are missing from TCRdb's copy, which holds only in-frame ones; the method was immunoSEQ multiplex PCR. The table has under 200,000 clones, around 80% seen once. Sequenced input: PBMCs. These receptors were obtained from a woman aged 40 to 50 in good health and CMV-seronegative.

This clone occurred a few times. The chain recombines TRBV28 with TRBJ2-7; 7 nucleotides match TRBD2. Germline loops: CDR1 MDHEN, CDR2 SYDVKM. The V segment lost 6 bases and the J segment 1 base; nucleotides outside the gene matches: 6. There are 14 residues in the CDR3. CDR3 DNA sequence: TGTGCCAGCAGAGGTCAGGGAGGGTCCTACGAGCAGTACTTC. Residues: CASRGQGGSYEQYF. The full variable domain, rest sourced from reference TRBV28 and TRBJ2-7, is DVKVTQSSRYLVKRTGEKVFLECVQDMDHENMFWYRQDPGLGLRLIYFSYDVKMKEKGDIPEGYSVSREKKERFSLILESASTNQTSMYLCASRGQGGSYEQYFGPGTRLTVT.

The J gene is TRBJ2-3, the V gene TRBV6-4; TRBD1 matches at 7 bases. V was clipped by 11 bases and J by 7 bases; unmatched bases: 12. The CDR3 contains 13 residues. Germline-derived CDR1 and CDR2 are MRHNA and SNTAGT. The CDR3 loop is CAGLYRGRNTQYF. In DNA form, the CDR3 reads TGTGCCGGGCTTTACAGGGGTCGCAATACGCAGTATTTT.

CDR3 loop: CASSGAGLQETQYF. DNA of the CDR3: TGTGCCAGCAGTGGGGCAGGATTACAAGAGACCCAGTACTTC. The chain has TRBV2 and TRBJ2-5; D uncertain. The CDR3 sequence is 14 residues long. CDR1 is SNHLY, CDR2 FYNNEI, per germline. V lost 4 bases, J lost 2 bases, and 11 bases lay in between.

This chain connects TRBV7-9 to TRBJ1-1; the match to TRBD1 covers 9 bases. The CDR3 runs 16 residues. Germline CDR1 reads SEHNR; CDR2 reads FQNEAQ (reference sequence). V was clipped by 4 bases and J by 6 bases; unmatched bases: 12. Written as DNA, the CDR3 is TGTGCCAGCAGCTCCCCCCCGGGACAGGGTTTACCTGAAGCTTTCTTT. It encodes CASSSPPGQGLPEAFF.

This chain uses TRBV6-5 with TRBJ1-5, with D possibly being TRBD1 (5 bases). V was shortened by 6 bases and J by 3 bases, with 9 bases between the two germline ends. This CDR3 spans 13 amino acids. Per germline, CDR1 MNHEY and CDR2 SVGAGI. CDR3 region: CASRRGPNQPQHF. DNA for the CDR3: TGTGCCAGCAGGCGGGGACCCAATCAGCCCCAGCATTTT.

This chain connects TRBV7-9 to TRBJ1-4; tentatively, D is TRBD1 (5 bases). Trimming cost V 8 bases and J 0 bases, with 13 bases left between them. This CDR3 contains 15 residues. Germline lookup yields CDR1 SEHNR and CDR2 FQNEAQ (reference sequence). The CDR3 sequence is CASAAGTATNEKLFF. CDR3 DNA: TGTGCCAGCGCAGCAGGGACTGCAACTAATGAAAAACTGTTTTTT.

This clone occurred a few times. The chain combines TRBV10-1 with TRBJ1-6, with D perhaps matching TRBD1 (6 bases). The CDR3 length is 17 residues. The V gene lost 10 bases and the J gene lost 8 bases, with 27 bases spanning the gap. The germline gives CDR1 WNHNN, CDR2 SYGVQD (reference sequence). CDR3 region: CATRLPIRGVFHSPLHF. CDR3 DNA sequence: TGCGCCACCCGACTCCCTATCAGGGGAGTGTTCCATTCACCCCTCCACTTT.